The clone carrying this T cell receptor (beta chain) appeared once. Its antigen is as yet unknown. Looked up from germline, CDR1 is MGHRA and CDR2 is YSYEKL. V dropped 1 base and J dropped 5 bases, with 11 bases sitting between them. This CDR3 region has 14 residues. This record comes from a study of T cell responses to AZD1222 COVID-19 vaccine. Researchers grouped second doses given at about 4 or about 12 weeks into one pool. The assay was immunoSEQ multiplex PCR, and TCRdb's table has in-frame clones only and misses some. The table shows around 140,000 clones, with roughly 84% occurring only once. Notes on the study in general: Samples come after the peak T cell response, not at day 14. Only 5 or 6 AZD1222 recipients tested seropositive at baseline. Spike-spanning, vaccine-associated CD4 TCRs were dominant at 160-218 and 743-854.

The source was peripheral blood, collected 28 days after the second AZD1222 dose. The chain recombines TRBV4-1 with TRBJ2-5; a weak D match, TRBD1 (6 bases). This receptor was taken from an adult who received the AZD1222 COVID-19 vaccine. In nucleotides, the CDR3 is TGCGCCAGCAGCCAAGGGGAGCAGGGGGAGACCCAGTACTTC. Its translation: CASSQGEQGETQYF.